The clone carrying this TCR beta chain was detected only a few times. Some clones are missing from TCRdb's copy, which holds only in-frame ones; the method was immunoSEQ multiplex PCR. The sample has approximately 200,000 clones, roughly four fifths seen once. The sample originates from a study of blood T cell repertoires in COVID-19. The wider study: COVID-19 samples from acute and convalescent phases originated in the United States, Italy and Spain.

The CDR3 runs 14 residues. V lost 3 bases to trimming and J lost 7 bases, with 10 bases between them. Germline CDR1 is KGHSH and CDR2 is LQKENI. The chain recombines TRBV18 with TRBJ1-6; TRBD1 is a possible D gene (6 bases). The origin of this receptor is a man between 35 and 55 years old who had recovered from COVID-19. Sequenced: PBMCs or T cells enriched from blood (not recorded which). CDR3 in DNA: TGTGCCAGCTCACCTGGGACACAGAATTCACCCCTCCACTTT. Protein sequence: CASSPGTQNSPLHF.